The sequence of this TCR beta chain was determined in a study of T cell repertoires in cytomegalovirus infection. About the research overall: Epitope selection comprised recently identified HLA-C-restricted CMV epitopes and well-studied HLA-B-restricted CMV epitopes. Both a matching HLA type and CMV infection were indicated by public TCR beta signatures. General study results and limits: There were carriers of CMV plus the relevant HLA, and cumulative public TCR beta family frequency identified them.

This clonotype was recorded many times. What it binds is not known. V lost 2 bases and J 5 bases, leaving 15 bases between the germline ends. The CDR3 is made up of 15 amino acids. Germline assignment: CDR1 MNHEY and CDR2 SMNVEV (reference sequence). MiXCR, run by TCRdb on the reads, gives a single entry per CDR3 protein. The sample contains approximately 300,000 distinct CDR3 sequences, just under 30% of which appear only once. This TCR came from a human donor in good health (CMV status not recorded). Some clones in this sample may be carry-over from other donors' samples. V gene TRBV27 combines with J gene TRBJ1-1; the D is unclear. Sequenced material: cultured PBMCs, taken from culture after CMV antigen stimulation. CDR3 in DNA: TGTGCCAGCAGTTTAGGGCACCCCCGGGGAACTGAAGCTTTCTTT. The encoded protein is CASSLGHPRGTEAFF.